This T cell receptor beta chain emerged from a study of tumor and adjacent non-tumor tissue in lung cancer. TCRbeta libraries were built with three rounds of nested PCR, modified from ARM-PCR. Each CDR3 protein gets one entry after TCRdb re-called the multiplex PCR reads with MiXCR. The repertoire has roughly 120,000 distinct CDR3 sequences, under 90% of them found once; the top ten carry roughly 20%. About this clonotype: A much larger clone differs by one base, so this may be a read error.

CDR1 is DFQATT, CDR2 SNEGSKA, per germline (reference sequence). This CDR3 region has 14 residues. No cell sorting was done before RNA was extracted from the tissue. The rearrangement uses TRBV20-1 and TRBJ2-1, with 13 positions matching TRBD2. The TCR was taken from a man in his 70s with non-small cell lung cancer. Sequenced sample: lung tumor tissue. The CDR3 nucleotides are TGCGGCGCGAAAGGACTAGCGGGAGTCAATGAGCAGTTCTTC. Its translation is CGAKGLAGVNEQFF.